Presented here are 5 T cell receptor beta chains from one specimen sequenced in a study of blood T cell repertoires in COVID-19. Produced via immunoSEQ multiplex PCR; TCRdb's table is partial and in-frame only. The repertoire holds tens of thousands of clones, about 88% seen once, with 1.3% in the top ten. Sequencing input: peripheral blood. These receptors were taken from a man between 60 and 70 years old with acute or convalescent COVID-19.

The chain has TRBV10-3 and TRBJ1-4; D is perhaps TRBD1 (6 bases). Germline V CDR1 and CDR2: ENHRY, SYGVKD. V lost 6 bases and J lost 7, with 15 bases in between. The CDR3 spans 14 residues. CDR3 sequence (DNA): TGTGCCATCAGGGCAGGGGTCGGCCCTGAAAAACTGTTTTTT. Its translation: CAIRAGVGPEKLFF.

The rearrangement uses TRBV6-5 and TRBJ2-7; TRBD1 matches at 10 bases. The J segment lost 4 bases and the V segment lost 5 bases, leaving 5 bases of the junction unmatched. This CDR3 is 14 amino acids long. Germline values: CDR1 MNHEY, CDR2 SVGAGI. In DNA, the CDR3 is TGTGCCAGCAGTCTCACGGACAGGGGGTACGAGCAGTACTTC. Its protein is CASSLTDRGYEQYF.

Here the CDR3 reads CASSLVWGLGTDTQYF. The CDR3 coding sequence is TGTGCCAGCAGCTTAGTTTGGGGGCTTGGGACAGATACGCAGTATTTT. The V and J genes are TRBV7-9 and TRBJ2-3; D possibly corresponds to TRBD1 (6 bases). The V gene's germline CDR1 is SEHNR and CDR2 FQNEAQ (reference sequence). This CDR3 comprises 16 residues. Trimming removed 1 base from V and 3 bases from J, with 14 bases in between.

V and J are TRBV5-8 and TRBJ1-4, with TRBD1 matching over 9 bases. The CDR3 consists of 14 residues. Per the germline V gene, CDR1 is SGHTS and CDR2 is YDEGEE. V lost 4 bases, J lost 9 bases, and 7 bases stayed unmatched. The chain's CDR3 is CASSLGQGMKKLFF. The CDR3 DNA sequence: TGTGCCAGCAGCCTGGGACAGGGTATGAAAAAACTGTTTTTT.

This clone was counted between two and nine times. The chain links TRBV9 to TRBJ1-6; D perhaps matches TRBD1 (6 bases). This CDR3 contains 13 residues. V lost 3 bases to trimming and J lost 13 bases, with 14 bases between them. CDR1 is SGDLS, CDR2 YYNGEE, per germline. CDR3 bases: TGTGCCAGCAGCGAGGCACAGGGTCCCCCCCTCCACTTT. Translation gives CASSEAQGPPLHF.